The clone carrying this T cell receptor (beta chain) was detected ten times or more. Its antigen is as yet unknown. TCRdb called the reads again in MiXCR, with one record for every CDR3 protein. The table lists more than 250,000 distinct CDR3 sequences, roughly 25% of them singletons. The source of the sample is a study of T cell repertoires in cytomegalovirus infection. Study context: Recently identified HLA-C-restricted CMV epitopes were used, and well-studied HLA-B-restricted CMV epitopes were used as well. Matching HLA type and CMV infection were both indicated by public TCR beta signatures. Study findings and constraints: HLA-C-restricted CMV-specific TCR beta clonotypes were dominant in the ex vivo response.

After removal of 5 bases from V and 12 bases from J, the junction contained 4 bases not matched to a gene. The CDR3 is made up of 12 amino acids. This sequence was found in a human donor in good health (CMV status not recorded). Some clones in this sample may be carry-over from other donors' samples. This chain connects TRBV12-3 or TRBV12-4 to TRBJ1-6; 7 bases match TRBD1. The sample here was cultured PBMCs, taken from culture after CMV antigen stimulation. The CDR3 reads CASSTGVLPLHF. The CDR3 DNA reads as TGTGCCAGCAGTACAGGGGTGTTACCCCTCCACTTT.